A selection of T cell receptor beta chains follows, all from one sample in a study of beta chain features in type 1 diabetes. Using immunoSEQ multiplex PCR, the repertoire was profiled, and TCRdb retains in-frame clones only, with some absent. The sample includes hundreds of thousands of clones, roughly an eighth of them seen just once. The sample consisted of naive CD4+ T cells from blood. These receptors were taken from a woman between 18 and 29 years old in good health. CDR3s include the opening cysteine and the closing phenylalanine or tryptophan. Fields, in order: V gene, D gene, clone size, J gene, CDR3 DNA, CDR3 protein. A D gene is named only where the DNA matches it firmly. Not all rows give a size; the values are once, few, many and, for expanded clones, a class.

TRBV30	-	few	TRBJ1-3	TGTGCCTGGAGCAACGTAAACACCATATATTTT	CAWSNVNTIYF
TRBV15	-	-	TRBJ2-3	TGTGCCACCAGTTCTCAGGGAGGGGGAGATACGCAGTATTTT	CATSSQGGGDTQYF
TRBV4-1	-	few	TRBJ2-4	TGCGCCAGCAGCCAAGATGGGGGCCTACTACGCAAAAACATTCAGTACTTC	CASSQDGGLLRKNIQYF
TRBV2	-	-	TRBJ1-2	TGTGCCAGCAGTGCAAACTCCCTGGGCGGCTACACCTTC	CASSANSLGGYTF
TRBV5-1	-	-	TRBJ2-4	TGCGCCAGCAGCTTGAGCGTACTAGCCAAAAACATTCAGTACTTC	CASSLSVLAKNIQYF
TRBV29-1	-	few	TRBJ2-1	TGCAGCGTTCCCAGGGGCCCCTACAATGAGCAGTTCTTC	CSVPRGPYNEQFF
TRBV6-5	-	few	TRBJ1-6	TGTGCCAGCAGTTACTCAAGGGGCAGGTCACCCCTCCACTTT	CASSYSRGRSPLHF
TRBV4-2	-	-	TRBJ1-2	TGTGCCAGCAGCCATTACAGGTCCGAAGGCTACACCTTC	CASSHYRSEGYTF
TRBV7-3	-	-	TRBJ2-3	TGTGCCAGCAGCTTAATCCCCCTGGCTAGTTCCAACACAGATACGCAGTATTTT	CASSLIPLASSNTDTQYF
TRBV6-6	-	-	TRBJ1-1	TGTGCCAGCAGTTACCGGGGGCAGAACACTGAAGCTTTCTTT	CASSYRGQNTEAFF
TRBV9	-	few	TRBJ2-3	TGTGCCAGCAGCACGGAACTTGAAGGGGCACAGTATTTT	CASSTELEGAQYF
TRBV5-1	-	-	TRBJ2-5	TGCGCCAGCAGCTTGGCGCGCCCACAAGAGACCCAGTACTTC	CASSLARPQETQYF
TRBV9	TRBD2	-	TRBJ2-1	TGTGCCAGCAGCGCCCAACTAGCGGGGTACAATGAGCAGTTCTTC	CASSAQLAGYNEQFF
TRBV9	-	-	TRBJ2-3	TGTGCCAGCGGGTTGGGCGGAGTCGGGGATACGCAGTATTTT	CASGLGGVGDTQYF
TRBV18	TRBD1	few	TRBJ2-5	TGTGCCAGCTCACCATTGGGATGGGACAGCCAAGAGACCCAGTACTTC	CASSPLGWDSQETQYF
TRBV30	-	few	TRBJ1-3	TGTGCCTGGACCGGAGGAAACACCATATATTTT	CAWTGGNTIYF
TRBV9	-	-	TRBJ1-6	TGTGCCAGCAGCGTTCTGGCAGAGGTTTCACCCCTCCACTTT	CASSVLAEVSPLHF
TRBV7-9	TRBD2	few	TRBJ2-5	TGTGCCAGCAGACCACTAGCGGGAGGTCGGACCCAGTACTTC	CASRPLAGGRTQYF